This TCR beta chain was identified in a study of OX40 agonist ivuxolimab in advanced cancers. About the study as a whole: Ivuxolimab was a fully human IgG2 agonistic monoclonal antibody targeting the costimulatory receptor OX40 (CD134). Intravenous ivuxolimab was administered to patients every 2 weeks at six dose levels: 0.01, 0.1, 0.3, 1.5, 3 and 10 mg/kg. Of the 50 or so patients in dose escalation, approximately 20 had hepatocellular carcinoma, around 15 had melanoma, 9 had renal cell carcinoma and 9 had head and neck cancer. A male proportion of 70% to 90% and a mean age of approximately 55 years, ranging from about 20 to 85, were recorded for the dose-escalation cohort. Prior anti-PD-1, anti-PD-L1 or anti-CTLA-4 therapy was permitted, and checkpoint inhibitors had been received by approximately 39% of dose-escalation patients. Partial responses occurred in three dose-escalation patients: two with cutaneous melanoma and one with hepatocellular carcinoma. Peripheral TCRbeta sequencing was intended to test whether TCR sequence diversity was altered and clonal T-cell expansion was caused by ivuxolimab. The paper reports the monotherapy dose-escalation portion (N of about 54 patients) of the phase I ivuxolimab trial. What the work shows at the level of the full study, not this receptor alone: Low levels of normalized T-cell clonal expansion were also seen in some patients who did not respond. In partial responders in the 0.1-3.0 mg/kg groups, normalized peripheral clonal expansion was found to be among the lowest, especially among CD8+ T cells. Antigen specificity was not determined for the clonally expanded peripheral T cells. After ivuxolimab, CD8+ T cells had more expanded clones than CD4+ T cells on average. At doses from 0.1 to 3.0 mg/kg, clonal expansion was seen in both CD4+ and CD8+ blood T cells between baseline and week 6.

The germline V gene supplies CDR1 SGHVS and CDR2 FQNEAQ. V sheds 2 bases and J sheds 5 bases, leaving 6 bases between their ends. The CDR3 holds 12 amino acids from the cysteine to the phenylalanine. Solely the CDR3 DNA is kept, with 36 bases framed from the first base. To sequence the TCRbeta CDR3 region, genomic DNA was isolated from the sorted cells. The immunoSEQ Assay was used for sequencing of TCRbeta CDR3 regions. TCRdb holds this immuneACCESS table with in-frame rearrangements only. Some clones are missing; in checked studies, unresolved V genes explain under half, and the rest has no known cause. Across this sample there are nearly 60,000 clones, with approximately 89% seen only once. Approximately 3.5% of the sample rests with the top ten. Remarks on this clone: Its antigen is still unknown. No much larger clonotype is one base removed from it; base qualities were not supplied.

The trial excluded patients who had a history of autoimmune disease or who were on systemic immunosuppression. Peripheral blood for TCR sequencing was collected from all dose cohorts at baseline, on cycle 4 day 1, and on cycle 7 day 1. The samples were drawn from a first-in-human, open-label, multicenter phase I dose-escalation trial of ivuxolimab. Adults with locally advanced or metastatic melanoma, renal cell carcinoma, hepatocellular carcinoma or head and neck squamous cell carcinoma were enrolled in the trial. Before TCR sequencing, CD4+ T cells and CD8+ T cells were sorted from peripheral blood as separate populations.

In this chain, TRBV7-8 is recombined with TRBJ2-5; no D gene can be assigned with confidence. The receptor was derived from an adult with an advanced solid tumor such as melanoma, head and neck, liver or kidney cancer. This sample comprised CD4+ or CD8+ T cells sorted from blood, obtained in a trial of the OX40 agonist ivuxolimab. DNA sequence: TGTGCCAGCAGCTTAAATCGGGAGACCCAGTACTTC. It translates as CASSLNRETQYF.